Shown below are 8 T cell receptor beta chains from a single sample sequenced in a study of T cell changes during pregnancy in multiple sclerosis. Profiling relied on immunoSEQ multiplex PCR, and the TCRdb table lists in-frame clones only, not all of them. The data hold approximately 30,000 clones, with 85% to 90% observed a single time. Sequences were derived from CD8+ T cells from peripheral blood mononuclear cells, sampled in the second trimester of pregnancy. The receptors here all came from a female donor with multiple sclerosis, enrolled in a pregnancy study.

V gene TRBV7-9 combines with J gene TRBJ2-2; no definite D call. The germline V gene encodes CDR1 SEHNR and CDR2 FQNEAQ (reference sequence). Trimming removed 3 bases at V and 6 bases at J, with 5 bases between. The CDR3 runs to 12 residues. This CDR3 reads CASSFYAGELFF. CDR3 bases: TGTGCCAGCAGCTTCTATGCCGGGGAGCTGTTTTTT.

This clone was detected once. The rearrangement links TRBV28 to TRBJ2-1; TRBD2 is a possible D gene (5 bases). The CDR3 consists of 14 residues. Trimming removed 2 bases at V and 5 bases at J, with 10 bases between. The V gene's germline CDR1 is MDHEN and CDR2 SYDVKM. Written as DNA, the CDR3 is TGTGCCAGCAGTTTACGGCCGGGGAACAATGAGCAGTTCTTC. Translation: CASSLRPGNNEQFF.

This chain links TRBV5-5 with TRBJ1-2; D is perhaps TRBD1 (5 bases). Germline V gene lookup returns CDR1 SGHKS and CDR2 YYEKEE (reference sequence). V lost 1 base, J lost 2 bases, and 9 bases lay in between. The length of the CDR3 is 14 residues. For the CDR3, the DNA is TGTGCCAGCAGCTTGTGGGGCAGAAACTATGGCTACACCTTC. This codes for CASSLWGRNYGYTF.

V gene TRBV10-3 combines with J gene TRBJ1-1, with TRBD1 as a possible D gene (5 bases). The germline V gene has CDR1 ENHRY and CDR2 SYGVKD. V was shortened by 0 bases and J by 0 bases, with 14 bases between the two germline ends. There are 17 residues in the CDR3. CDR3 sequence reads: CAISESGRGPMNTEAFF. CDR3 sequence (DNA): TGTGCCATCAGTGAGTCGGGTAGGGGCCCGATGAACACTGAAGCTTTCTTT.

The V and J genes are TRBV9 and TRBJ2-7, with 7 bases matching TRBD2. The CDR3 length is 15 residues. CDR1 and CDR2 (germline): SGDLS, YYNGEE. Trimming at V came to 0 bases and at J to 4 bases, leaving 7 bases not matched to a gene. The CDR3 DNA reads TGTGCCAGCAGCGTAGGGGGGGGACCATTTTACGAGCAGTACTTC. Its translation: CASSVGGGPFYEQYF.

The rearrangement links TRBV5-1 to TRBJ2-3, with 7 nucleotides matching TRBD1. Germline V gene lookup returns CDR1 SGHRS and CDR2 YFSETQ. V lost 6 bases and J lost 6; bases outside the gene matches: 19. The CDR3 has 17 amino acids. The CDR3 DNA is TGCGCCAGCACCATTACACCCCCAGAGGGGGCCGGTGATACGCAGTATTTT. Amino acid sequence: CASTITPPEGAGDTQYF.

The rearrangement joins TRBV27 to TRBJ1-1; D possibly corresponds to TRBD1 (6 bases). In germline, CDR1 is MNHEY, CDR2 SMNVEV (reference sequence). CDR3 length equals 11 residues. V lost 3 bases and J 8 bases, leaving 7 bases between the germline ends. CDR3 sequence: CASSFGTEAFF. In nucleotides, the CDR3 is TGTGCCAGCAGTTTCGGGACAGAAGCTTTCTTT.

This rearrangement joins TRBV6-4 to TRBJ2-5; possible D gene TRBD2, 7 bases. The germline V gene has CDR1 MRHNA and CDR2 SNTAGT. The CDR3 loop spans 15 amino acids. V lost 5 bases and J lost 5, with 18 bases in between. CDR3 DNA sequence: TGTGCCAGCAGTCCCCAAGGGGGGGGCCAGGAGACCCAGTACTTC. Translating gives CASSPQGGGQETQYF.